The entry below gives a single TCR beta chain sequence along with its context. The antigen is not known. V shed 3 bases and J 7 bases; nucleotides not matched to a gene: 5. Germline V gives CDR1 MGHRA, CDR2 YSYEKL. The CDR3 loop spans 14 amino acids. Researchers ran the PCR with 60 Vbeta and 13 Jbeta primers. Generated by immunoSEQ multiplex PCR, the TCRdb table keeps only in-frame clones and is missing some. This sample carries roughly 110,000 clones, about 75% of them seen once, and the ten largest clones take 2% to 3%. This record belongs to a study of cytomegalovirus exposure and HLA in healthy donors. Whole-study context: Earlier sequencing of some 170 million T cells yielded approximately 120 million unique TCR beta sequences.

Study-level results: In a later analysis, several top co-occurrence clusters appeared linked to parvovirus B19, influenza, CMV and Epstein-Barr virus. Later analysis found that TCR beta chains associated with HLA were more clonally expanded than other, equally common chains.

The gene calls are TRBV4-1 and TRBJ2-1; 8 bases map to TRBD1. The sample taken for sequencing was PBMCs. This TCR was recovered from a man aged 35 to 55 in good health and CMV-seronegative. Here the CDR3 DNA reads TGCGCCAGCAGCCAGTTGACAGGGGATAATGAGCAGTTCTTC. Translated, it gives CASSQLTGDNEQFF.